The 6 T cell receptor beta chains below all came from one sample that was sequenced in a study of chemoradiotherapy in HPV16-positive cancers. TCRdb's table, derived via immunoSEQ multiplex PCR, lists solely in-frame clones and lacks some. The data contain about 68,000 clones, about 88% of them singletons. This specimen consisted of blood, obtained from a patient who underwent chemoradiotherapy. All receptors come from a human donor with HPV-associated anogenital cancer.

The V gene is TRBV5-1, the J gene TRBJ2-7; 8 nucleotides line up with TRBD1. The V gene end was trimmed by 6 bases and the J gene end by 3 bases; junction bases not matched to a gene: 8. Germline V gives CDR1 SGHRS, CDR2 YFSETQ. The CDR3 sequence is 14 residues long. Here the CDR3 DNA reads TGCGCCAGCACCTCCCGGACAGGGAACTACGAGCAGTACTTC. The encoded protein is CASTSRTGNYEQYF.

The chain employs TRBV28 and TRBJ2-7, with D unresolved. V dropped 3 bases and J dropped 0 bases, with 9 bases sitting between them. The germline V gene encodes CDR1 MDHEN and CDR2 SYDVKM. CDR3 length: 14 amino acids. As DNA, the CDR3 is TGTGCCAGCAGTTTTTGGACGGACTCCTACGAGCAGTACTTC. Protein sequence: CASSFWTDSYEQYF. Using reference TRBV28 and TRBJ2-7 for the parts outside the CDR3, the full variable domain is DVKVTQSSRYLVKRTGEKVFLECVQDMDHENMFWYRQDPGLGLRLIYFSYDVKMKEKGDIPEGYSVSREKKERFSLILESASTNQTSMYLCASSFWTDSYEQYFGPGTRLTVT.

The chain joins TRBV5-5 to TRBJ2-7; D is possibly TRBD1 or TRBD2 (5 bases each). Trimming took 2 bases from V and 0 from J, leaving 9 bases between them. CDR1 SGHKS and CDR2 YYEKEE come from the germline V gene (reference sequence). The CDR3 contains 14 residues. This CDR3 is CASSLSGASYEQYF. DNA of the CDR3: TGTGCCAGCAGCTTATCCGGGGCCTCCTACGAGCAGTACTTC.

This chain connects TRBV28 to TRBJ2-2; no clear D. Trimming took 2 bases from V and 3 from J, leaving 10 bases between them. Per germline, CDR1 MDHEN and CDR2 SYDVKM. This CDR3 contains 15 residues. The CDR3 DNA is TGTGCCAGCAGTTTACGGGTGACCCACACCGGGGAGCTGTTTTTT. It is translated as CASSLRVTHTGELFF.

The rearrangement joins TRBV21-1 to TRBJ1-1. TRBV21-1 is an annotated pseudogene. The CDR3 is made up of 12 amino acids. Here the CDR3 DNA reads TGTGCCAGCACTACGGGGAACACTGAAGCTTTCTTT. Encoded protein: CASTTGNTEAFF.

The chain has TRBV4-1 and TRBJ1-1, with 7 bases aligning to TRBD1. The length of the CDR3 is 17 residues. Trimming removed 2 bases from V and 6 bases from J; junction bases left unmatched: 15. Germline loops: CDR1 MGHRA, CDR2 YSYEKL. The CDR3 nucleotides are TGCGCCAGCAGCCAACAAAAGATAGGGGGCGCCGGGCCTGAAGCTTTCTTT. Protein: CASSQQKIGGAGPEAFF.